This TCR beta chain originates from a study of blood T cell repertoires in COVID-19. Whole-study context: Specimens from acute and convalescent COVID-19 originated in the United States, Italy and Spain. From T cells, B-cell-depleted T cells, or PBMCs came the material, which was cDNA or gDNA.

The CDR3 consists of 15 residues. CDR1 is LGHNA, CDR2 YSLEER, per germline. Trimming stripped 3 bases from V and 6 bases from J, with 15 bases between. Original handling: Reference gene primer amplification yielded estimated nucleated cell counts. Clones were read by immunoSEQ multiplex PCR, and TCRdb kept only the in-frame ones, dropping some. V and J calls plus clone size are reproduced from that table; the DNA served to infer D and trimming. Altogether some 190,000 clones are present, about 81% being singletons, with the ten largest covering about 8%. Followed over time, Seattle patients had been enrolled while infection was active.

This clonotype originated in a woman aged 60-70 years with COVID-19, enrolled during active disease. V usage is TRBV4-3 and J usage is TRBJ2-4, with D tentatively TRBD1 (5 bases). Specimen: peripheral blood. As DNA, the CDR3 is TGCGCCAGCAGCCAGAGATGGCAGGGTGGAAACATTCAGTACTTC. Protein: CASSQRWQGGNIQYF.